This entry describes one TCR beta chain. This sample is drawn from a study of a mutant IDH1 vaccine in newly diagnosed glioma. Turning to the study itself: Prior therapy was radiotherapy, temozolomide, or both; most received both.

Time point noted: baseline, week 1 (first vaccination visit). The sample's treatment: pre-vaccination baseline after standard-of-care therapy. Those who donated had recent WHO grade 3 or 4 IDH1-mutant, ATRX-lost astrocytomas. Unmatched junction bases numbered 6, after V lost 7 bases and J lost 2 bases. CDR1 is MNHEY, CDR2 SVGAGI, per germline. This CDR3 has 15 residues. Profiling relied on immunoSEQ multiplex PCR, and the TCRdb table lists in-frame clones only, not all of them. The sample carries around 53,000 clones, roughly 90% recorded once. The chain is built from TRBV6-5 and TRBJ1-5; TRBD1 matches 9 bases. Sample: PBMCs, taken from a glioma patient treated with radiotherapy, temozolomide or both. The TCR sequence derives from a man in his forties or fifties with glioma. The CDR3 reads CASKRTGAGNQPQHF. CDR3 bases: TGTGCCAGCAAAAGGACAGGGGCCGGCAATCAGCCCCAGCATTTT.